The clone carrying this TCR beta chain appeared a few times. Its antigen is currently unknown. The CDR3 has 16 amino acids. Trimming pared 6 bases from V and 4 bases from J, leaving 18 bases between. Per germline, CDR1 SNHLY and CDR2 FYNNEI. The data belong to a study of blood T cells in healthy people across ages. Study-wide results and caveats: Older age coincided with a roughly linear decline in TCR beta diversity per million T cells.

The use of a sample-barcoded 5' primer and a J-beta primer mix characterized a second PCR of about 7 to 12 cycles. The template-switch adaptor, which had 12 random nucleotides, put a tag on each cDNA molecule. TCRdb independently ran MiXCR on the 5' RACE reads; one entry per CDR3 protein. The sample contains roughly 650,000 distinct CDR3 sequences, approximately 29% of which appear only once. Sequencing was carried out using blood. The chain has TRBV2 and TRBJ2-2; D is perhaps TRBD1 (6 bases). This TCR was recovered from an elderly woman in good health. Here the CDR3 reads CASSGRAGDLTGELFF. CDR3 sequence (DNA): TGTGCCAGCAGCGGTAGGGCAGGGGATCTCACCGGGGAGCTGTTTTTT.